Listed here are 30 T cell receptor beta chains from one sample, sequenced in a study of post-analysis software for immune sequencing data. Regarding the study as a whole: With TRBV5-6, TRBV5-1 and TRBV20-1 included, about five TRBV segments were more frequent in patients than in controls.

Sequencing libraries made from TCR beta cDNA carried unique molecular identifiers. TCRdb recomputed calls from the PCR reads with MiXCR, one row per CDR3 protein. The sample carries about 770,000 distinct CDR3 sequences, approximately 44% recorded once. No antigen has been assigned to these receptors. Sequencing used blood. Every receptor here comes from a girl between 10 and 17 years old with multiple sclerosis.

This clonotype has just a few counts. The chain joins TRBV5-1 to TRBJ2-1; maybe TRBD1 (5 bases). CDR1 and CDR2 from the germline V gene are SGHRS and YFSETQ. The CDR3 totals 14 residues. V shed 2 bases and J shed 4 bases, with 10 bases lying between them. CDR3 nucleotides: TGCGCCAGCAGCTTCGAGACAGCATACAATGAGCAGTTCTTC. Its translation is CASSFETAYNEQFF.

V gene TRBV7-9 combines with J gene TRBJ2-2, with 7 bases lining up with TRBD1. CDR1 SEHNR and CDR2 FQNEAQ come from the germline V gene (reference sequence). The CDR3 runs to 14 residues. Losses at the gene ends were 4 bases for V and 4 bases for J; bases not matched to a gene: 3. The DNA for the CDR3 is TGTGCCAGCAGCTCACAGGGGATCACCGGGGAGCTGTTTTTT. Translation gives CASSSQGITGELFF. Full variable domain (missing parts from reference TRBV7-9 and TRBJ2-2): DTGVSQNPRHKITKRGQNVTFRCDPISEHNRLYWYRQTLGQGPEFLTYFQNEAQLEKSRLLSDRFSAERPKGSFSTLEIQRTEQGDSAMYLCASSSQGITGELFFGEGSRLTVL.

The V call is TRBV20-1, the J call TRBJ2-7; 9 nucleotides align to TRBD2. The junction had 6 bases not matched to a gene; V was cut back by 0 bases and J by 0 bases. This CDR3 is 16 amino acids long. Germline V CDR1 and CDR2: DFQATT, SNEGSKA (reference sequence). The CDR3 sequence is CSARDLNSGSSYEQYF. DNA of the CDR3: TGCAGTGCTAGAGATCTGAATAGCGGGAGCTCCTACGAGCAGTACTTC.

The V and J genes are TRBV5-1 and TRBJ2-1; the match to TRBD1 covers 8 bases. Germline-derived CDR1 and CDR2 are SGHRS and YFSETQ. The CDR3 is made up of 14 amino acids. The ends lost 4 bases at V and 5 bases at J; junction bases unmatched: 5. This chain's CDR3 is CASSPDREDNEQFF. The DNA for the CDR3 is TGCGCCAGCAGCCCGGACAGGGAGGACAATGAGCAGTTCTTC.

With regard to this clonotype: The junction departs from germline at one end; a sequencing error may be responsible. This chain links TRBV7-9 with TRBJ2-1; D is perhaps TRBD1 or TRBD2 (6 bases each). Germline CDR1 reads SEHNR; CDR2 reads FQNEAQ (reference sequence). This CDR3 is 15 amino acids long. The CDR3 DNA is TGTGCCAGCTTCGATTGGCGGGAAGGGGGAAATGAGCAGCTCTTC. The encoded protein is CASFDWREGGNEQLF.

Points on this clonotype: This may arise from a read error, as a much more abundant clone is one base away. The V and J genes are TRBV30 and TRBJ2-4, with a weak D call TRBD2 (5 bases). Germline CDR1 reads GTSNPN; CDR2 reads SVGIG (reference sequence). CDR3 length equals 15 residues. The CDR3 nucleotides are TGTGCCTGGAGTGTGTCAGATCTAGCCAAAAGCATTCAGTACTTC. Protein sequence: CAWSVSDLAKSIQYF. Full variable domain (outside the CDR3, taken from reference TRBV30 and TRBJ2-4): SQTIHQWPATLVQPVGSPLSLECTVEGTSNPNLYWYRQAAGRGLQLLFYSVGIGQISSEVPQNLSASRPQDRQFILSSKKLLLSDSGFYLCAWSVSDLAKSIQYFGAGTRLSVL.

J is TRBJ2-5 and V is TRBV28; 9 positions match TRBD1. Per the germline V gene, CDR1 is MDHEN and CDR2 is SYDVKM. There are 15 residues in the CDR3. J lost 5 bases, V lost 4 bases, and 8 bases had no gene match. Written as DNA, the CDR3 is TGTGCCAGCAGTTCTGTTACAGGGGGCCGCGAGACCCAGTACTTC. This encodes CASSSVTGGRETQYF.

V gene TRBV11-2 combines with J gene TRBJ2-1; D perhaps matches TRBD1 (7 bases). The CDR3 extends over 17 amino acids. V was cut by 5 bases and J by 10 bases, with 27 bases left in between. The V gene's germline CDR1 is SGHAT and CDR2 FQNNGV. CDR3 amino acids: CASSPWRGQGTFYEQFF. For the CDR3, the DNA is TGTGCCAGCAGCCCCTGGAGGGGGCAGGGGACCTTTTACGAGCAGTTCTTC.

The CDR3 DNA is TGTGCCAGCAGCTTCATTGGTTGGGGGGAGCAGTTCTTC. Protein: CASSFIGWGEQFF. This sequence joins TRBV7-9 and TRBJ2-1; the D gene could be TRBD1 or TRBD2 (5 bases each). With 3 bases removed from V and 10 bases from J, the gap between germline ends came to 13 bases. CDR3 length: 13 residues. CDR1 and CDR2 (germline): SEHNR, FQNEAQ (reference sequence).

This chain connects TRBV20-1 to TRBJ2-7, with D unclear. V shed 4 bases and J shed 3 bases, with 10 bases lying between them. The CDR3 is made up of 12 amino acids. Germline V gene lookup returns CDR1 DFQATT and CDR2 SNEGSKA (reference sequence). The CDR3 DNA is TGCAGTGCTATGTTGGCCCACTACGAGCAGTACTTC. It translates to CSAMLAHYEQYF.

The CDR3 nucleotides read TGCAGCGTTGAATCTCCAAATGAGCAGTTCTTC. This sequence encodes CSVESPNEQFF. V is TRBV29-1 and J is TRBJ2-1; D gene unclear. The germline V gene encodes CDR1 SQVTM and CDR2 ANQGSEA. V shed 2 bases and J shed 7 bases, with 6 bases lying between them. CDR3 length: 11 residues.

This clonotype was found a few times. This chain uses TRBV20-1 with TRBJ2-7; the D gene is possibly TRBD2 (6 bases). In germline, CDR1 is DFQATT, CDR2 SNEGSKA (reference sequence). CDR3 length: 15 residues. V was shortened by 3 bases and J by 2 bases, with 17 bases between the two germline ends. CDR3 bases: TGCAGTGCTAGTGCTCGGGACTCCGGGACCTACGAGCAGTACTTC. Residues: CSASARDSGTYEQYF.

The chain links TRBV7-3 to TRBJ1-2; D is unclear. The CDR3 has 13 amino acids. V was clipped by 0 bases and J by 8 bases, with 10 bases between them. The germline V gene has CDR1 SGHTA and CDR2 FQGTGA. CDR3 in DNA: TGTGCCAGCAGCTTAACGGCGGGAGGCGGCTACACCTTC. This gives the protein CASSLTAGGGYTF.

This clonotype has only a few counts. The CDR3 sequence is CASSEAPGSDEKLFF. The CDR3 DNA follows: TGTGCCAGCAGTGAAGCGCCGGGATCCGATGAAAAACTGTTTTTT. The rearrangement links TRBV6-1 to TRBJ1-4; no clear D. V lost 0 bases and J 6 bases, leaving 11 bases between the germline ends. Germline V gene lookup returns CDR1 MNHNS and CDR2 SASEGT. The CDR3 has 15 residues.

V usage is TRBV3-1 and J usage is TRBJ2-5, with D possibly TRBD2 on 6 matching bases. The V end was cut by 2 bases, the J end by 1 base, with 14 bases between. The CDR3 length is 16 residues. Germline CDR1 reads LGHDT; CDR2 reads YNNKEL (reference sequence). CDR3 coding DNA: TGTGCCAGCAGCCAACATAGCGGCTGGGGCCAAGAGACCCAGTACTTC. This translates into CASSQHSGWGQETQYF.

This clonotype appeared a few times. The gene calls are TRBV11-2 and TRBJ1-5; the D is unclear. CDR3 length: 12 residues. From germline, CDR1 is SGHAT and CDR2 FQNNGV. The V end was cut by 5 bases, the J end by 6 bases, with 8 bases between. CDR3 in DNA: TGTGCCAGCAGCGAAACTGGTCAGCCCCAGCATTTT. The encoded protein is CASSETGQPQHF.

Comment on this clonotype: The junction does not match germline at one end; this may be a read error. The J gene is TRBJ2-6, the V gene TRBV20-1; possibly TRBD1 or TRBD2 for D (5 bases each). Germline V gives CDR1 DFQATT, CDR2 SNEGSKA (reference sequence). The CDR3 covers 16 residues. CDR3 sequence (DNA): TGCAGTGCTAGAGATCTCAGGGTGGACGGGGCCAACGTCCGGACTTTC. Translation: CSARDLRVDGANVRTF.

CDR3 nucleotides: TGCAGTGCTAGAGGACTAGCGGGAGTGGATACGCAGTATTTT. Amino acids: CSARGLAGVDTQYF. The V and J genes are TRBV20-1 and TRBJ2-3; 12 positions agree with TRBD2. Germline V gene sequence: CDR1 DFQATT, CDR2 SNEGSKA (reference sequence). The V and J ends lost 1 base and 6 bases, in that order; junction bases with no gene match: 2. The CDR3 runs to 14 residues.

V usage is TRBV7-3 and J usage is TRBJ2-1; D remains ambiguous. CDR3 length: 14 amino acids. Looked up from germline, CDR1 is SGHTA and CDR2 is FQGTGA. The germline V and J ends were trimmed by 5 bases and 0 bases, with 8 bases remaining between them. The CDR3 is CASSPHSSYNEQFF. As DNA, the CDR3 is TGTGCCAGCAGCCCCCACAGCTCCTACAATGAGCAGTTCTTC.

This clonotype was picked up a small number of times. The gene calls are TRBV6-5 and TRBJ1-2, with D unresolved. V was clipped by 2 bases and J by 1 base, with 8 bases between them. This CDR3 contains 14 residues. Germline V gene data show CDR1 as MNHEY and CDR2 as SVGAGI. For the CDR3, the DNA is TGTGCCAGCAGTTACGGGCAACGTAACTATGGCTACACCTTC. The encoded protein is CASSYGQRNYGYTF.

This chain joins TRBV6-2 or TRBV6-3 and TRBJ2-2; D may be TRBD1 or TRBD2 (5 bases each). V was clipped by 4 bases and J by 0 bases, with 18 bases between them. CDR1 and CDR2 (germline): MNHEY, SVGEGT. CDR3 length: 18 amino acids. The CDR3 region is CASSFPPGRASNTGELFF. CDR3 DNA: TGTGCCAGCAGTTTTCCCCCGGGACGGGCCTCGAACACCGGGGAGCTGTTTTTT.

The chain is built from TRBV29-1 and TRBJ1-2; a possible D gene is TRBD1 (6 bases). There are 11 residues in the CDR3. Trimming removed 8 bases from V and 7 bases from J, with 14 bases in between. CDR1 is SQVTM, CDR2 ANQGSEA, per germline. CDR3 coding DNA: TGCAGCACCCACAGGGAGAGTGGCTACACCTTC. Protein sequence: CSTHRESGYTF.

The chain has TRBV15 and TRBJ1-5, with D possibly TRBD1 on 5 matching bases. Germline V lookup: CDR1 LNHNV, CDR2 YYDKDF (reference sequence). The CDR3 covers 14 residues. The V gene lost 8 bases and the J gene lost 3 bases, with 14 bases spanning the gap. The CDR3 sequence is CATGRDVLNQPQHF. CDR3 bases: TGTGCCACCGGGAGGGACGTACTCAATCAGCCCCAGCATTTT.

In its sample, this clonotype was seen a few times. V gene TRBV7-9 combines with J gene TRBJ2-7; a weak D match, TRBD2 (5 bases). The CDR3 is made up of 14 amino acids. V lost 4 bases and J lost 2, with 12 bases in between. CDR1 is SEHNR and CDR2 is FQNEAQ in the germline V gene (reference sequence). CDR3 coding DNA: TGTGCCAGCAGCTCCGGGGTAGGGCCCTACGAGCAGTACTTC. Translated: CASSSGVGPYEQYF.

The chain combines TRBV6-5 with TRBJ2-4; D is possibly TRBD1 or TRBD2 (5 bases each). The tail of the sequence fits TRBJ2-7 better, so the J call may be wrong. This CDR3 has 15 amino acids. The germline V gene encodes CDR1 MNHEY and CDR2 SVGAGI. This chain's CDR3 is CASSRYLGEGYEQYF. In DNA form, the CDR3 reads TGTGCCAGCAGTCGTTATCTGGGGGAAGGCTACGAGCAGTACTTC.

Only a few counts were recorded for this clonotype. The chain's CDR3 is CASSPSREDTQYF. Written as DNA, the CDR3 is TGTGCCAGCAGCCCCTCAAGAGAAGATACGCAGTATTTT. The rearrangement links TRBV7-9 to TRBJ2-3; D call uncertain. There are 13 residues in the CDR3. Germline CDR1 SEHNR, CDR2 FQNEAQ (reference sequence). Deletions cut 5 bases from V and 5 bases from J, with 11 bases between.

The V gene is TRBV2, the J gene TRBJ2-7; unclear D gene. Between the trimmed V and J ends, which lost 2 bases and 1 base, there was a span of 6 bases. CDR1 and CDR2 from the germline V gene are SNHLY and FYNNEI. The CDR3 extends over 13 amino acids. The CDR3 bases are TGTGCCAGCAGTGAAAACCCTTCCTACGAGCAGTACTTC. Its translation is CASSENPSYEQYF.

This chain joins TRBV29-1 and TRBJ2-3; 8 bases agree with TRBD1. Germline-derived CDR1 and CDR2 are SQVTM and ANQGSEA. This CDR3 spans 13 amino acids. The CDR3: CGGLQGGSDTQYF. The CDR3 DNA sequence: TGCGGCGGCTTACAGGGGGGTTCAGATACGCAGTATTTT.

The rearrangement joins TRBV7-9 to TRBJ2-4, with D unresolved. Germline CDR1 and CDR2: SEHNR and FQNEAQ (reference sequence). This CDR3 comprises 14 residues. V was pared by 2 bases and J by 8 bases, with 13 bases between. DNA for the CDR3: TGTGCCAGCAGCTTAAATCCAGGAGAGGACATTCAGTACTTC. Its translation is CASSLNPGEDIQYF.

The V call is TRBV20-1, the J call TRBJ2-1; 10 bases fit TRBD2. The CDR3 loop spans 14 amino acids. V lost 6 bases and J lost 3; bases outside the gene matches: 5. Germline V CDR1 and CDR2: DFQATT, SNEGSKA (reference sequence). The CDR3 here is CSAALAGFYNEQFF. Written as DNA, the CDR3 is TGCAGTGCAGCACTAGCGGGATTCTACAATGAGCAGTTCTTC.